This T cell receptor (beta chain) was obtained from a study of Tregs in tolerant kidney transplant recipients (dated by TCRdb to the late 2010s). Regarding the research as a whole: The transplants used related donors with nonmyeloablative bone marrow transplantation, and mixed chimerism in the human trials was transient. Before combined kidney and bone marrow transplantation, this study identified donor-specific regulatory T cells using TCRbeta sequencing and then followed those same cells after transplant.

Genomic DNA was extracted from sorted cells with the QIAGEN DNeasy Blood and Tissue Kit for TCRbeta CDR3 sequencing. High-throughput TCRbeta CDR3 sequencing, which included PCR amplification with bias correction and internal controls, was done commercially through immunoSEQ. Under the source paper's analysis protocol: Unique productive TCRbeta sequences were defined by CDR3 nucleotide sequence where primers matched, otherwise by CDR3 amino acid sequence with Vbeta and Jbeta genes. To correct for sorting error, sequences found in more than one sorted population at a frequency ratio of 2:1 or less were discarded, and the remaining shared sequences were assigned to the population with the higher frequency. Donor-reactive sequences were defined as at least 5-fold expanded in CFSE-low cells versus unstimulated cells, with frequency of at least 0.01% in CFSE-low cells. Repertoire divergence was quantified by Jensen-Shannon divergence calculated from the top 100 TCRbeta sequences ranked by frequency. When a sample had multiple sequencing runs, each run was corrected for sorting error separately and the runs were then pooled. TCRdb provides this immuneACCESS table in a form limited to in-frame rearrangements. Some clones are lacking; in checked studies, under half of them reflect an unresolved V gene, and why the rest are absent is not known. From that table come the V and J calls and clone size; the DNA was used to work out D and trimming. The sample yields fewer than 65,000 clones; 80% to 90% were counted once. The ten largest account for around 2.3% of the sample.

What the work shows at the level of the full study, not this receptor alone: Donor-specific Treg expansion exceeded global Treg expansion in tolerant patients, suggesting antigen-driven rather than nonspecific expansion. Biological reproducibility was not directly addressed, though technical replication error appeared minimal. The study was constrained by small patient numbers, and validation of the findings is required in larger populations and under other immunosuppression protocols. The most biologically relevant and donor-specific TCRbeta repertoire appeared to be identified by expanding Tregs with activated donor B cells. For some patients, the PCR primers changed as time went on, which meant samples from those patients could not be compared with one another at the nucleotide level.

The time point label on this specimen signifies: blood sample drawn before combined kidney and bone marrow transplant. Unstimulated Tregs (CD4+CD25+CD127-), CD4+ non-Tregs (CD4+CD25-), CD4 and CD8 cells were FACS-sorted from thawed PBMCs. Before Treg sorting, thawed PBMCs were rested overnight at 37°C with 200 IU/ml IL-2. The patients were a few recipients of combined kidney and bone marrow transplants from the ITN036ST trial, and samples were available only from these trial subjects. Healthy control blood was processed to PBMCs with a Ficoll density gradient and then cryopreserved, whereas patient PBMCs were collected both before and after transplant. Worth noting for this clone: Its binding antigen is unknown. No clone much larger than this one lies a single base away; base qualities are absent.

CDR3 length: 14 amino acids, cysteine to phenylalanine. Just the 42-base CDR3 DNA is kept, in frame starting at base 1. V is pared back by 2 bases and J by 5 bases, with 12 bases lying between the germline termini. As encoded in the germline V gene, CDR1 is MNHNS while CDR2 is SASEGT. The receptor's source is a human donor who received a combined kidney and bone marrow transplant. The sample in question was Tregs from blood, obtained before the transplant. The chain employs TRBV6-1 and TRBJ1-2; too little of a D gene remains to name it. The CDR3 reads as follows: CASSELFGLYGYTF. The bases read TGTGCCAGCAGTGAATTATTTGGACTTTATGGCTACACCTTC.